Presented here are 5 T cell receptor beta chains from one specimen sequenced in a study of PD-L1 blockade in urothelial cancer (TCRdb year 2017). Receptor libraries were prepared by the immunoSEQ multiplex PCR assay. TCRdb stores this immuneACCESS table with in-frame sequences only. Part of the clones is absent; in the studies checked, under half of the shortfall reflects unresolved V genes, and no reason is known for the rest. Within this sample are 30,000 to 35,000 clones, with more than 65% of them counted one time only. The ten largest clones take up less than 40% of the sample. The sequencing here drew on PBMCs, taken around atezolizumab (anti-PD-L1) treatment. These receptors came from a man aged 60 to 69 with urothelial cancer.

The chain employs TRBV28 and TRBJ1-6; a possible D gene is TRBD1 (6 bases). Trimming removed 6 bases from V and 2 bases from J, with 20 bases in between. The CDR3 consists of 18 residues. From germline, CDR1 is MDHEN and CDR2 SYDVKM. Here the CDR3 DNA reads TGTGCCAGCAGGCATTGGGCACAGGGATCCGCCTATAATTCACCCCTCCACTTT. This gives the protein CASRHWAQGSAYNSPLHF.

The chain couples TRBV7-9 to TRBJ1-5; a possible D gene is TRBD1 (5 bases). The CDR3 covers 14 residues. CDR1 and CDR2 from the germline V gene are SEHNR and FQNEAQ (reference sequence). V shed 3 bases and J shed 5 bases, with 11 bases lying between them. CDR3 coding DNA: TGTGCCAGCAGCTTGGGGGGTACGCATCAGCCCCAGCATTTT. Protein sequence: CASSLGGTHQPQHF.

This chain links TRBV6-5 with TRBJ1-6; D ambiguous. The V and J ends lost 5 bases and 9 bases respectively, with 17 bases between them. The CDR3 has 15 residues. Germline loops: CDR1 MNHEY, CDR2 SVGAGI. This chain's CDR3 is CASSIKRVGGSPLHF. CDR3 DNA: TGTGCCAGCAGTATCAAAAGGGTGGGAGGTTCACCCCTCCACTTT.

J is TRBJ1-2 and V is TRBV5-6, with D possibly being TRBD1 (5 bases). V shed 3 bases and J shed 1 base, with 13 bases lying between them. The germline gives CDR1 SGHDT, CDR2 YYEEEE. This CDR3 is 15 amino acids long. CDR3 coding DNA: TGTGCCAGCAGCTCGTGGGGGGGTAATAACTATGGCTACACCTTC. Protein sequence: CASSSWGGNNYGYTF. The full variable domain, its missing parts supplied by reference TRBV5-6 and TRBJ1-2, is DAGVTQSPTHLIKTRGQQVTLRCSPKSGHDTVSWYQQALGQGPQFIFQYYEEEERQRGNFPDRFSGHQFPNYSSELNVNALLLGDSALYLCASSSWGGNNYGYTFGSGTRLTVV.

The chain carries TRBV27 and TRBJ2-3, with 14 bases matching TRBD2. V was clipped by 10 bases and J by 0 bases; unmatched bases: 6. The CDR3 spans 16 residues. CDR1 and CDR2 (germline): MNHEY, SMNVEV (reference sequence). CDR3 sequence (DNA): TGTGCCACCCGAAGACTAGCGGGGGGGAGCACAGATACGCAGTATTTT. Amino acid sequence: CATRRLAGGSTDTQYF.